The 3 T cell receptor beta chains below come from one sample, sequenced in a study of cytomegalovirus exposure and HLA in healthy donors. PCR was performed using 60 Vbeta and 13 Jbeta primers. Some clones are missing from TCRdb's copy, which holds only in-frame ones; the method was immunoSEQ multiplex PCR. This sample yields 130,000 or so clones, of which about four fifths are seen a single time; about 5.3% belongs to the top ten. Sequenced input: PBMCs. The receptor source for this set is a man aged 30 to 45 in good health and CMV-seronegative.

This chain connects TRBV4-2 to TRBJ2-7; a possible D gene is TRBD2 (7 bases). CDR3 size: 14 residues. The germline V and J ends were trimmed by 4 bases and 4 bases, with 14 bases remaining between them. Per germline, CDR1 LGHNA and CDR2 YNFKEQ. The CDR3 sequence is CASSRGGGAYEQYF. CDR3 DNA: TGTGCCAGCAGCCGGGGTGGGGGGGCATACGAGCAGTACTTC.

This clone is a singleton in its sample. This sequence joins TRBV11-2 and TRBJ2-1; 9 bases are a match to TRBD2. Trimming at V came to 1 base and at J to 6 bases, leaving 10 bases not matched to a gene. Germline CDR1 SGHAT, CDR2 FQNNGV. The CDR3 contains 17 residues. CDR3 nucleotide sequence: TGTGCCAGCAGCTTAGCCGCCTGGGGGACTAGCCTCAATGAGCAGTTCTTC. The encoded protein is CASSLAAWGTSLNEQFF.

This clone was recorded a few times. The chain combines TRBV6-6 with TRBJ2-5; D might be TRBD1 (6 bases). The V and J ends lost 5 bases and 3 bases respectively, with 16 bases between them. The germline V gene encodes CDR1 MNHNY and CDR2 SVGAGI (reference sequence). The CDR3 totals 15 residues. CDR3 nucleotides: TGTGCCAGCAGTCCCCGGACGACAGGAGAAGAGACCCAGTACTTC. It encodes CASSPRTTGEETQYF.